This is a list of T cell receptor beta chains from one sample in a study of shared clonotypes between healthy human individuals. Sequenced by immunoSEQ multiplex PCR; TCRdb stores in-frame clones only, minus some. The table lists about 680,000 clones, approximately 90% of them singletons. The material sequenced was naive CD8+ T cells sorted from blood. These receptors were taken from a man younger than 40 in good health. The CDR3 runs from the conserved cysteine through the conserved F or W. Fields, in order: clone size, J gene, V gene, D gene, CDR3 protein, CDR3 DNA. The D gene is left open where the match is weak. For some rows the clone size is stated as once, few or many, or as a class when expanded; others skip it.

clone_size: NA; j_call: TRBJ2-7; v_call: TRBV6-4; d_call: TRBD1; cdr3_aa: CASSPGTGPYEQYF; cdr3_nt: TGTGCCAGCAGTCCCGGGACAGGGCCGTACGAGCAGTACTTC
clone_size: NA; j_call: TRBJ2-1; v_call: TRBV5-1; d_call: NA; cdr3_aa: CASSPGLKEHHSYNEQFF; cdr3_nt: TGCGCCAGCAGCCCGGGACTGAAGGAACACCACTCCTACAATGAGCAGTTCTTC
clone_size: NA; j_call: TRBJ2-1; v_call: TRBV29-1; d_call: TRBD2; cdr3_aa: CSVLGADSGSSYNEQFF; cdr3_nt: TGCAGCGTTTTGGGGGCAGACAGCGGGAGCTCCTACAATGAGCAGTTCTTC
clone_size: NA; j_call: TRBJ2-1; v_call: TRBV7-2; d_call: TRBD2; cdr3_aa: CASSWAAGGDEQFF; cdr3_nt: TGTGCCAGCAGCTGGGCAGCGGGAGGAGATGAGCAGTTCTTC
clone_size: NA; j_call: TRBJ1-1; v_call: TRBV7-6; d_call: TRBD1; cdr3_aa: CASSRGQEGDTEAFF; cdr3_nt: TGTGCCAGCAGCAGAGGACAGGAAGGGGACACTGAAGCTTTCTTT
clone_size: NA; j_call: TRBJ2-5; v_call: TRBV7-2; d_call: TRBD2; cdr3_aa: CASSLEGLTQETQYF; cdr3_nt: TGTGCCAGCAGCTTAGAGGGACTAACTCAAGAGACCCAGTACTTC
clone_size: NA; j_call: TRBJ1-5; v_call: TRBV19; d_call: TRBD1; cdr3_aa: CASVQGDSNQPQHF; cdr3_nt: TGTGCCAGTGTTCAGGGGGATAGCAATCAGCCCCAGCATTTT
clone_size: NA; j_call: TRBJ1-3; v_call: TRBV11-2; d_call: NA; cdr3_aa: CASSLGGSGNTIYF; cdr3_nt: TGTGCCAGCAGCTTAGGGGGGAGTGGAAACACCATATATTTT
clone_size: NA; j_call: TRBJ2-5; v_call: TRBV29-1; d_call: NA; cdr3_aa: CSVSGLLGGAGETQYF; cdr3_nt: TGCAGCGTTTCTGGCCTTTTGGGCGGGGCGGGGGAGACCCAGTACTTC
clone_size: NA; j_call: TRBJ1-1; v_call: TRBV10-1; d_call: NA; cdr3_aa: CASSETPRVGGLHTEAFF; cdr3_nt: TGCGCCAGCAGTGAGACACCAAGGGTGGGGGGTCTCCACACTGAAGCTTTCTTT
clone_size: NA; j_call: TRBJ2-2; v_call: TRBV10-2; d_call: NA; cdr3_aa: CASTPGYTGELFF; cdr3_nt: TGCGCCAGCACCCCCGGGTACACCGGGGAGCTGTTTTTT
clone_size: NA; j_call: TRBJ2-7; v_call: TRBV11-2; d_call: TRBD2; cdr3_aa: CASSQPGRLAGFVSYEQYF; cdr3_nt: TGTGCCAGCAGCCAGCCCGGGCGACTAGCGGGGTTTGTCTCCTACGAGCAGTACTTC
clone_size: NA; j_call: TRBJ2-7; v_call: TRBV6-1; d_call: NA; cdr3_aa: CASSGQPTSSYEQYF; cdr3_nt: TGTGCCAGCAGCGGACAGCCAACGTCCTCCTACGAGCAGTACTTC
clone_size: NA; j_call: TRBJ2-1; v_call: TRBV4-3; d_call: NA; cdr3_aa: CASSQARYGGSEQFF; cdr3_nt: TGCGCCAGCAGCCAAGCCAGATACGGTGGGTCCGAGCAGTTCTTC
clone_size: once; j_call: TRBJ2-1; v_call: TRBV7-9; d_call: TRBD2; cdr3_aa: CASSSRLAGGNEQFF; cdr3_nt: TGTGCCAGCAGCTCCCGACTAGCGGGCGGTAATGAGCAGTTCTTC
clone_size: NA; j_call: TRBJ2-3; v_call: TRBV9; d_call: TRBD2; cdr3_aa: CASSRDLAGRTDTQYF; cdr3_nt: TGTGCCAGCAGCCGTGACCTAGCGGGACGCACAGATACGCAGTATTTT
clone_size: NA; j_call: TRBJ2-1; v_call: TRBV29-1; d_call: NA; cdr3_aa: CSVYGSLVSSNEQFF; cdr3_nt: TGCAGCGTGTACGGGAGCCTTGTATCTTCCAATGAGCAGTTCTTC
clone_size: NA; j_call: TRBJ2-7; v_call: TRBV13; d_call: NA; cdr3_aa: CASSGAGRGTYEQYF; cdr3_nt: TGTGCCAGCAGCGGAGCGGGTCGGGGCACCTACGAGCAGTACTTC
clone_size: once; j_call: TRBJ1-1; v_call: TRBV7-8; d_call: TRBD1; cdr3_aa: CASSDPGGENTEAFF; cdr3_nt: TGTGCCAGCAGCGACCCAGGGGGGGAGAACACTGAAGCTTTCTTT
clone_size: NA; j_call: TRBJ2-7; v_call: TRBV30; d_call: NA; cdr3_aa: CAWSGSSTGLGF; cdr3_nt: TGTGCCTGGAGTGGTTCGTCCACAGGGTTGGGCTTC
clone_size: NA; j_call: TRBJ2-1; v_call: TRBV27; d_call: TRBD1; cdr3_aa: CASTPGTGWNEQFF; cdr3_nt: TGTGCCAGTACTCCGGGGACAGGGTGGAATGAGCAGTTCTTC
clone_size: NA; j_call: TRBJ2-2; v_call: TRBV28; d_call: NA; cdr3_aa: CASGPTNTGELFF; cdr3_nt: TGTGCCAGCGGACCTACAAACACCGGGGAGCTGTTTTTT
clone_size: NA; j_call: TRBJ1-2; v_call: TRBV9; d_call: NA; cdr3_aa: CASRGVYGYTF; cdr3_nt: TGTGCCAGCAGGGGGGTGTATGGCTACACCTTC
clone_size: NA; j_call: TRBJ1-5; v_call: TRBV6-1; d_call: NA; cdr3_aa: CASSEWGDGQPQHF; cdr3_nt: TGTGCCAGCAGTGAATGGGGGGACGGTCAGCCCCAGCATTTT
clone_size: NA; j_call: TRBJ2-7; v_call: TRBV27; d_call: TRBD2; cdr3_aa: CASSLAGGPYEQYF; cdr3_nt: TGTGCCAGCAGTCTAGCGGGAGGCCCCTACGAGCAGTACTTC
clone_size: NA; j_call: TRBJ2-7; v_call: TRBV7-2; d_call: NA; cdr3_aa: CASSSGIYEQYF; cdr3_nt: TGTGCCAGCAGCTCGGGCATCTACGAGCAGTACTTC
clone_size: NA; j_call: TRBJ2-2; v_call: TRBV5-4; d_call: NA; cdr3_aa: CASSPGTTGELFF; cdr3_nt: TGTGCCAGCAGCCCAGGAACGACCGGGGAGCTGTTTTTT